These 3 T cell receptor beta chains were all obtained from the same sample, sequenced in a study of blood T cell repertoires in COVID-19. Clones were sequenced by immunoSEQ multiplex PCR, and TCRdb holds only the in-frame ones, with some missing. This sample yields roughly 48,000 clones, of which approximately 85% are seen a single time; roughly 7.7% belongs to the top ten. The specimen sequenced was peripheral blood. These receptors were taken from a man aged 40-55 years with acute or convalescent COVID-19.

The CDR3 protein is CASSYSGGAPTDTQYF. In DNA form, the CDR3 reads TGTGCCAGCAGCTACAGCGGGGGGGCCCCCACAGATACGCAGTATTTT. The chain uses TRBV11-3 and TRBJ2-3; 10 bases align to TRBD2. Germline assignment: CDR1 SGHNT and CDR2 YENEEA. This CDR3 comprises 16 residues. Trimming took 4 bases from V and 2 from J; bases not matched to a gene: 6.

CDR3 region: CASSTSKRGRYNEQFF. Here the CDR3 DNA reads TGTGCCAGTAGTACCTCCAAGCGGGGGCGCTACAATGAGCAGTTCTTC. This sequence joins TRBV19 and TRBJ2-1, with 8 bases identical to TRBD2. The CDR3 has 16 residues. Trimming took 4 bases from V and 3 from J; bases not matched to a gene: 8. The germline CDR1 and CDR2 sequences are LNHDA and SQIVND (reference sequence).

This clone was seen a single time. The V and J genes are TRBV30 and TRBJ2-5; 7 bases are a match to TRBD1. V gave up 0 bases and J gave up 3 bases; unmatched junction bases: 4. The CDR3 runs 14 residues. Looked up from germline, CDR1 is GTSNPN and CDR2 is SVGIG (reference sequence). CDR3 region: CAWSVLTGKETQYF. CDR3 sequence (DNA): TGTGCCTGGAGTGTCCTGACAGGGAAAGAGACCCAGTACTTC.